This T cell receptor (beta chain) was sequenced in a study of cytomegalovirus exposure and HLA in healthy donors. The CDR3 extends over 17 amino acids. Germline CDR1 reads SGHAT; CDR2 reads FQNNGV. The V end was cut by 5 bases, the J end by 2 bases, with 20 bases between. Primers included in the PCR were 60 Vbeta and 13 Jbeta primers. The repertoire was sequenced with immunoSEQ multiplex PCR; TCRdb's copy has only in-frame clones and lacks some. Here the sample spans roughly 130,000 clones, roughly 80% being singletons. This clonotype was sampled from a male donor in good health and CMV-seropositive. The sequencing sample was made of PBMCs. The gene calls are TRBV11-2 and TRBJ2-3; tentatively, D is TRBD1 (6 bases). Here the CDR3 DNA reads TGTGCCAGCAGCCCGTGGTTGGTGGACAGCTACACAGATACGCAGTATTTT. Its translation: CASSPWLVDSYTDTQYF.